These T cell receptor beta chains were read from a single sample in a study of T cell responses to AZD1222 COVID-19 vaccine. Sequencing used immunoSEQ multiplex PCR; TCRdb keeps in-frame clones, though not all of them. The sample lists roughly 140,000 clones; 94% were seen once. Source: peripheral blood, taken on day 0 of AZD1222 vaccination. The receptors here all came from an adult in good health. Both conserved end residues are part of each CDR3.

v_call	j_call	cdr3_aa
TRBV4-1	TRBJ1-2	CASSQEGYGYTF
TRBV7-8	TRBJ1-5	CASSLATGGYYSNQPQHF
TRBV7-8	TRBJ2-2	CASSLEVLGTGELFF
TRBV16	TRBJ2-1	CASSQGLEQFF
TRBV28	TRBJ1-5	CASSLSPGSNQPQHF
TRBV6-5	TRBJ1-1	CASSYSQGNTEAFF
TRBV12-3/TRBV12-4	TRBJ2-2	CASRGPNTGELFF
TRBV2	TRBJ1-5	CASSVSVSNQPQHF
TRBV18	TRBJ2-5	CASSPGRKQETQYF
TRBV20-1	TRBJ1-2	CSASTGNGYTF
TRBV7-2	TRBJ1-2	CASSLIQEVYGYTF
TRBV6-5	TRBJ2-5	CASTDSGREETQYF
TRBV5-1	TRBJ1-2	CASSLGLQGDGYTF
TRBV7-9	TRBJ1-4	CASSLLGSNEKLFF
TRBV7-2	TRBJ1-5	CASSLDGRIHQPQHF
TRBV9	TRBJ1-1	CASSAGQGIGNTEAFF
TRBV25-1	TRBJ1-1	CASSAGQPNTEAFF